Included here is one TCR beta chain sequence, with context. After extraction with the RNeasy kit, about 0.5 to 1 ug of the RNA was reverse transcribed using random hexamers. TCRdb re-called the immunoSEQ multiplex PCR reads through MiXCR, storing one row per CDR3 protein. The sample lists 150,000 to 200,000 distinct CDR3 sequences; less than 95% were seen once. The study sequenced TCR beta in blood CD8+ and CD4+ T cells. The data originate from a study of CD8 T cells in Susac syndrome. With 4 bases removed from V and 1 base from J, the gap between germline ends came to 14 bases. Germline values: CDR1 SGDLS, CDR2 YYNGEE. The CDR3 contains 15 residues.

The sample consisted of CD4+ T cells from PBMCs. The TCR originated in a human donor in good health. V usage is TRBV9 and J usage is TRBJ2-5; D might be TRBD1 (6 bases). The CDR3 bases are TGTGCCAGCAGCTTCCGGGACAACCCCCAAGAGACCCAGTACTTC. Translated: CASSFRDNPQETQYF.